The clone carrying this T cell receptor beta chain is a singleton in its sample. Its antigen is not known. The sample carries other DNA sequences with the same CDR3. These data come from a study of shared clonotypes between healthy human individuals. Study-wide points: Generation probabilities were higher for clonotypes shared across all four sorted-subset donors than for unshared ones. Shared across a handful of donors were roughly 5.3% of the naive CD4 clonotypes.

CD45RA-negative memory and CD45RA+ naive subsets were split from the CD4+ cells. Profiled with immunoSEQ multiplex PCR; TCRdb holds only in-frame clones, not every one. The repertoire holds hundreds of thousands of clones, 72% seen once, with about 1.7% in the top ten. V dropped 3 bases and J dropped 1 base, with 9 bases sitting between them. The CDR3 totals 14 residues. Germline values: CDR1 LNHDA, CDR2 SQIVND (reference sequence). The chain combines TRBV19 with TRBJ1-1, with D possibly matching TRBD1 (5 bases). Sequenced sample: memory CD4+ T cells sorted from blood. Noted subset: CD45RA-negative fraction. The sequence came from a woman in her 30s in good health. CDR3 coding DNA: TGTGCCAGTAGTATCGGGGGATGGAACACTGAAGCTTTCTTT. This gives the protein CASSIGGWNTEAFF.